Below are 4 T cell receptor delta chains sequenced from a single sample in a study of γδ T cells in repeated Plasmodium falciparum infection. TCRdb re-processed the multiplex PCR reads using CATT. The sample yields 85,000 to 90,000 delta-chain clones, over 1.3% seen once. Vgamma9/Vdelta2+ and Vdelta2-negative gammadelta T cells were flow-sorted from PBMC for bulk sequencing. The sequenced sample consisted of gamma-delta T cells from blood. Receptor source: a pool of human donors (malaria-infected and uninfected, not separated).

This clone was found a few times. This is likely an artifact of a read error, given a far larger clone one base away. The sample has other DNA sequences that encode this CDR3 too. Called V gene: TRDV2; the J gene was not called; the DNA was not used to check the table's D call, TRDD3. In germline, CDR1 is GEAIGNYY, CDR2 EKD. The CDR3 loop spans 20 amino acids. Written as DNA, the CDR3 is TGTGCCTGTGACCCGGTAGAGACTGGGGGCCCCCTTCTGTACACCGATAAACTCATCTTC. Its protein is CACDPVETGGPLLYTDKLIF.

This clone was detected many times. TCRdb assigns this DNA the protein of a much larger clone, which departs from its translation at residue 5; this likely reflects a read error, and the protein shown comes from translating the DNA. This sequence joins TRDV1 and TRDJ1; possible D gene TRDD3, 6 bases. Trimming took off 4 bases at V and 7 bases at J, with 16 bases between the two ends. Germline loops: CDR1 TSWWSYY, CDR2 QGS. The CDR3 loop spans 14 amino acids. CDR3 coding DNA: TGTGCTCTTGGGGGACCCTCCCCGGGGATTAAACTCATCTTT. Translation: CALGGPSPGIKLIF.

The sample holds many counts of this clone. The chain joins TRDV1 to TRDJ1; 9 nucleotides agree with TRDD3. This CDR3 has 25 residues. The J segment lost 1 base and the V segment lost 2 bases, leaving 32 bases of the junction unmatched. The V gene's germline CDR1 is TSWWSYY and CDR2 QGS. DNA for the CDR3: TGTGCTCTTGGGGAAATCGAGGCGATACGGAACAGCCTACGGCTGGGGATACGGGGCACCGATAAACTCATCTTT. This gives the protein CALGEIEAIRNSLRLGIRGTDKLIF.

This clone has just a few counts. TCRdb records a much larger clone's protein for this DNA, with a difference at residue 11 that likely arises from a read error; the protein given is the translation of the DNA. The chain links TRDV2 to TRDJ3, with TRDD3 identical over 10 bases. In germline, CDR1 is GEAIGNYY, CDR2 EKD. This CDR3 spans 17 amino acids. The CDR3, as DNA: TGTGCCTGTGACTCTACTGGGGGATCCTGGGCCACCCGACAGATGTTTTTC. It translates to CACDSTGGSWATRQMFF.